The entry below gives a single T cell receptor (beta chain) sequence along with its context. Germline lookup yields CDR1 ENHRY and CDR2 SYGVKD. The CDR3 loop spans 15 amino acids. V shed 5 bases and J shed 4 bases, with 17 bases lying between them. Authors' processing steps: Estimation of nucleated cell counts was performed using reference gene primer amplification. Here immunoSEQ multiplex PCR was the method, and the copy in TCRdb shows in-frame clones only, minus some. That table gives V, J and clone size, and the DNA gave D and trimming. The data show 200,000 or so clones, around 87% seen once. This specimen comes from a study of blood T cell repertoires in COVID-19.

The specimen sequenced was PBMCs or T cells enriched from blood (not recorded which). The sequence derives from a woman younger than 35 in a cohort exposed to, infected with or recovered from COVID-19 (not recorded which). The chain joins TRBV10-3 to TRBJ1-2; D perhaps matches TRBD1 (6 bases). DNA of the CDR3: TGTGCCATCAGTCATCTGGACAGTAGTGCCTATGGCTACACCTTC. This codes for CAISHLDSSAYGYTF.